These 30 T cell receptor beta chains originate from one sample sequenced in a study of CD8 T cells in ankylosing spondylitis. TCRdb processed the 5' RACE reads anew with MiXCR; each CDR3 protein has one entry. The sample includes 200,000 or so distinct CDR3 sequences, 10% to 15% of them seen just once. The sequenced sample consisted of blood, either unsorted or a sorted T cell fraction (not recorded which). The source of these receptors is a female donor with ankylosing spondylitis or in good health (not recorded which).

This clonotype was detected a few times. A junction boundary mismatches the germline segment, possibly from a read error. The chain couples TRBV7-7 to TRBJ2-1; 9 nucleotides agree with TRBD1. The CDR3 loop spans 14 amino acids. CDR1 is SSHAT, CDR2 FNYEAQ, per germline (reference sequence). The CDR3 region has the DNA TGTGCTAGCAGCTCTCCGGACAGGGGCAATGAGCAGTTCTTC. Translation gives CASSSPDRGNEQFF.

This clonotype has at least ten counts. CDR3 in DNA: TGCGCCAGCGTTATGGACGGGACAGGTTCGGCTTTCTTT. Protein sequence: CASVMDGTGSAFF. The chain combines TRBV5-1 with TRBJ1-1, with 8 bases aligning to TRBD1. V trimming: 7 bases; J trimming: 11 bases; junction bases outside the gene matches: 13. The CDR3 consists of 13 residues. The V gene's germline CDR1 is SGHRS and CDR2 YFSETQ.

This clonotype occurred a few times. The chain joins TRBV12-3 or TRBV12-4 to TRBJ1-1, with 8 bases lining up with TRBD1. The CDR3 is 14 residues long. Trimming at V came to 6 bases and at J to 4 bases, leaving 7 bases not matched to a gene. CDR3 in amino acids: CASSRTGSFTEAFF. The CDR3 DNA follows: TGTGCCAGCAGCCGGACAGGGAGCTTCACTGAAGCTTTCTTT.

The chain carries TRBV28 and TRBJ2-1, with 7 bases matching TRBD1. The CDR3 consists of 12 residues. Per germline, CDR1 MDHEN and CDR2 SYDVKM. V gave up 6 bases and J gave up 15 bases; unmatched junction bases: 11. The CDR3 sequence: CASSLQETGWFF. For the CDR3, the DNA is TGTGCCAGCAGCCTACAGGAGACAGGGTGGTTCTTC.

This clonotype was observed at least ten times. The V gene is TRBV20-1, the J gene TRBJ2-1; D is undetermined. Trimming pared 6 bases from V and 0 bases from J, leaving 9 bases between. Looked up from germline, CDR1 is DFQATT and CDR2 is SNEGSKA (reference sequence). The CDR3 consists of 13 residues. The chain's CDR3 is CSAGWSSYNEQFF. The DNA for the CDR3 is TGCAGTGCGGGCTGGAGCTCCTACAATGAGCAGTTCTTC.

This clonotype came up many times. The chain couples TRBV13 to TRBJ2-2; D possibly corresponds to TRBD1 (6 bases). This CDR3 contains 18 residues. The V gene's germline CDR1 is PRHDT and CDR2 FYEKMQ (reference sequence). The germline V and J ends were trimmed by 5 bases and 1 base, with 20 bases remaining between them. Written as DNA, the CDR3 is TGTGCCAGCAGCAACTTCAACCGGCAGGGGAAGAACACCGGGGAGCTGTTTTTT. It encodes CASSNFNRQGKNTGELFF. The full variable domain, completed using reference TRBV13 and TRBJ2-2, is AAGVIQSPRHLIKEKRETATLKCYPIPRHDTVYWYQQGPGQDPQFLISFYEKMQSDKGSIPDRFSAQQFSDYHSELNMSSLELGDSALYFCASSNFNRQGKNTGELFFGEGSRLTVL.

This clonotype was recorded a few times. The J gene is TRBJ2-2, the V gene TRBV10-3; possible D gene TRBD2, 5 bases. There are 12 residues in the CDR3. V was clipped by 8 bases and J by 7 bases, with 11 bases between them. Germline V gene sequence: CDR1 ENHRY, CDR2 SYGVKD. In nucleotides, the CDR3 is TGTGCCATCGGGTTAGCGTTCGGGGAGCTGTTTTTT. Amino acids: CAIGLAFGELFF.

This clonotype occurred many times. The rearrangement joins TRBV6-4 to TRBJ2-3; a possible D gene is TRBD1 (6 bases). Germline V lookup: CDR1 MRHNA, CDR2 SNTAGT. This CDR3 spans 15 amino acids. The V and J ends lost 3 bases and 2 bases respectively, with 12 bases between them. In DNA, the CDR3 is TGTGCCAGCAGTGAGAAGGGGGATTTCACAGATACGCAGTATTTT. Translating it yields CASSEKGDFTDTQYF.

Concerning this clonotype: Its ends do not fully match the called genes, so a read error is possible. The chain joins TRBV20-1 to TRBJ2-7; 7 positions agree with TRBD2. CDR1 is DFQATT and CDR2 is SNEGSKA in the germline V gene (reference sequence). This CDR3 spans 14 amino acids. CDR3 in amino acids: CCARDGRGRDEQYF. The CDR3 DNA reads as TGCTGTGCTAGAGATGGGAGGGGCCGAGACGAGCAGTACTTC.

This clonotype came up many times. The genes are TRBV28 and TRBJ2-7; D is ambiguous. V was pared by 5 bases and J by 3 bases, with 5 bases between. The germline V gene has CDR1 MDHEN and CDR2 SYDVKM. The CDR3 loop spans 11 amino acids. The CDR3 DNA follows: TGTGCCAGCAGTACCCACTACGAGCAGTACTTC. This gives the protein CASSTHYEQYF. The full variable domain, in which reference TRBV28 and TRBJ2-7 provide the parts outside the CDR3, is DVKVTQSSRYLVKRTGEKVFLECVQDMDHENMFWYRQDPGLGLRLIYFSYDVKMKEKGDIPEGYSVSREKKERFSLILESASTNQTSMYLCASSTHYEQYFGPGTRLTVT.

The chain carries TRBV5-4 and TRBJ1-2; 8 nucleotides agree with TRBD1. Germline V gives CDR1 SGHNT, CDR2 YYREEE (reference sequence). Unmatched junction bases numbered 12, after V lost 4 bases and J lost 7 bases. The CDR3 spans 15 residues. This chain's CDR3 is CASSPGQGGYLGYTF. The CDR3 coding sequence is TGTGCCAGCAGCCCCGGACAGGGAGGCTATCTTGGCTACACCTTC.

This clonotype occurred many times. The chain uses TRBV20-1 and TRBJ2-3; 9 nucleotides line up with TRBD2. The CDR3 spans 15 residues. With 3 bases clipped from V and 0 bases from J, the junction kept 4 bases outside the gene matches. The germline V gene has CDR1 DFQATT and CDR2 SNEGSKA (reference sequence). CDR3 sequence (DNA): TGCAGTGCTAGGGTTAGCGGGAGTAGCACAGATACGCAGTATTTT. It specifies CSARVSGSSTDTQYF.

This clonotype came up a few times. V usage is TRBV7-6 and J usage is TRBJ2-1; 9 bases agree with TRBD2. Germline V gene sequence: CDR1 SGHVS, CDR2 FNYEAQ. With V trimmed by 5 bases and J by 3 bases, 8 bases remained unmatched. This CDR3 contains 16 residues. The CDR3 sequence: CASSPAFSGGYNEQFF. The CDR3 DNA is TGTGCCAGCAGCCCCGCCTTTAGCGGGGGCTACAATGAGCAGTTCTTC.

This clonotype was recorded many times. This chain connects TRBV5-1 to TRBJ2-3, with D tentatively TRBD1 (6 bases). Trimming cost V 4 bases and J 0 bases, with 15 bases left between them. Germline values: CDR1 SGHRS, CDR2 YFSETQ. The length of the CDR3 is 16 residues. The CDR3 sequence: CASSATGFSSTDTQYF. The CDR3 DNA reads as TGCGCCAGCAGCGCGACAGGTTTCTCTAGCACAGATACGCAGTATTTT.

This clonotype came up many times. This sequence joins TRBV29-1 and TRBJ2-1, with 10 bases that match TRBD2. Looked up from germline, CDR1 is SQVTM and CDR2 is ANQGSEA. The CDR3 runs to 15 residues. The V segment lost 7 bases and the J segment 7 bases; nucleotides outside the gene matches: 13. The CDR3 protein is CSGEGLAGVGNEQFF. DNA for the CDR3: TGCAGCGGAGAGGGGCTAGCGGGAGTTGGAAATGAGCAGTTCTTC.

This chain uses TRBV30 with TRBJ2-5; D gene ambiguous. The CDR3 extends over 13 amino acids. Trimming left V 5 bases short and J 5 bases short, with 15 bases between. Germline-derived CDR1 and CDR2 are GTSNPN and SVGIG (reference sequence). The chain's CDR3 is CAWDFLIGETQYF. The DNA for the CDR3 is TGTGCCTGGGACTTCCTCATAGGGGAGACCCAGTACTTC.

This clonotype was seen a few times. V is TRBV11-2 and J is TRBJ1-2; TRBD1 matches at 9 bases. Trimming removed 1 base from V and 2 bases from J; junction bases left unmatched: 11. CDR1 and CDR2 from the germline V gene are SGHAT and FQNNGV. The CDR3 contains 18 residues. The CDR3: CASSLGGQGTMGNYGYTF. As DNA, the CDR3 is TGTGCCAGCAGCTTAGGGGGACAGGGCACCATGGGAAACTATGGCTACACCTTC.

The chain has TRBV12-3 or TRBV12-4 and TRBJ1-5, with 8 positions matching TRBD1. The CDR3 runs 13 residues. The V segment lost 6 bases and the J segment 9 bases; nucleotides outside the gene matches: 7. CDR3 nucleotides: TGTGCCAGCAGCGGACAGGGAAAGTTGCCCCAGCATTTT. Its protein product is CASSGQGKLPQHF.

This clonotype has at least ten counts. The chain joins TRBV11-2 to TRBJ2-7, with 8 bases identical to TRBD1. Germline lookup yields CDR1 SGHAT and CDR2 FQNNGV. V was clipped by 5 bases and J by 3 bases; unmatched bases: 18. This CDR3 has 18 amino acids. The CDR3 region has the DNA TGTGCCAGCAGCGATAGGGGATTAGGACAGGGAAATCTCTACGAGCAGTACTTC. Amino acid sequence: CASSDRGLGQGNLYEQYF.

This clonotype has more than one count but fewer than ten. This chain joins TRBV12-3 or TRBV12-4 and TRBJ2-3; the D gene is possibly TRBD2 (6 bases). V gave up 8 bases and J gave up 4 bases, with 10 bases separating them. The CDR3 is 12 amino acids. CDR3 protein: CASRSSADTQYF. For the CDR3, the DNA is TGTGCCAGCCGATCTAGCGCAGATACGCAGTATTTT.

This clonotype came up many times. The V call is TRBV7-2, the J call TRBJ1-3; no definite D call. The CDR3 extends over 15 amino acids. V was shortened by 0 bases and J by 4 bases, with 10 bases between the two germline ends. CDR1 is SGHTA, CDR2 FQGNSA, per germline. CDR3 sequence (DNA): TGTGCCAGCAGCTTAGCGGCAGACCCGGGAAACACCATATATTTT. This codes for CASSLAADPGNTIYF.

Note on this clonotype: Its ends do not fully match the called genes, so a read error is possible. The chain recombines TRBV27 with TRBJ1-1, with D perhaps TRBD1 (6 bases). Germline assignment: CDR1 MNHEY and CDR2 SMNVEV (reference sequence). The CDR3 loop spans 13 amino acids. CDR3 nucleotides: TGTGCCAGCAGTTACCCACAGGGTGGATTGGGCCTCTTT. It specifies CASSYPQGGLGLF.

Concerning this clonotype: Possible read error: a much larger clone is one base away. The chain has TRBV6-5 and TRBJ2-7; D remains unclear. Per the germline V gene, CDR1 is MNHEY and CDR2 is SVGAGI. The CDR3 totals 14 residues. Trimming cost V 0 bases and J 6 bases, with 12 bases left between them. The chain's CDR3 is CASSYSYGLPEQYF. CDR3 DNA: TGTGCCAGCAGTTACTCGTACGGTCTCCCCGAGCAGTACTTC.

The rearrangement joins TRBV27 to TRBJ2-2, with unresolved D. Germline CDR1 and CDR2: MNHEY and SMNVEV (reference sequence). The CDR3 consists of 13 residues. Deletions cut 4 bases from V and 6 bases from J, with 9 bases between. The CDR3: CASSYTRPGELFF. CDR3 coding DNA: TGTGCCAGCAGTTATACCAGGCCCGGGGAGCTGTTTTTT.

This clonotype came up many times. The CDR3 DNA sequence: TGCGCCAGCAGCTTGGGCAGGGACTTCGAAGCTTTCTTT. Encoded protein: CASSLGRDFEAFF. J is TRBJ1-1 and V is TRBV5-1; D may be TRBD1 (5 bases). Germline assignment: CDR1 SGHRS and CDR2 YFSETQ. CDR3 length: 13 residues. V lost 0 bases and J 8 bases, leaving 11 bases between the germline ends.

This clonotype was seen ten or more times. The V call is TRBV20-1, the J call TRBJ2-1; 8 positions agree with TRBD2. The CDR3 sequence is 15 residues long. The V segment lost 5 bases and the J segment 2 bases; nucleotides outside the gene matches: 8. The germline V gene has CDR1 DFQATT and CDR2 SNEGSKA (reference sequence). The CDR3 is CSAPRSGSPYNEQFF. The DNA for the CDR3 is TGCAGTGCTCCAAGAAGCGGGAGCCCCTACAATGAGCAGTTCTTC.

CDR3 DNA sequence: TGTGCATTACGGCGTTCGGGCACCGGGGAGCTGTTTTTT. Its protein product is CALRRSGTGELFF. The chain carries TRBV19 and TRBJ2-2; D is ambiguous. This CDR3 comprises 13 residues. CDR1 is LNHDA and CDR2 is SQIVND in the germline V gene (reference sequence).

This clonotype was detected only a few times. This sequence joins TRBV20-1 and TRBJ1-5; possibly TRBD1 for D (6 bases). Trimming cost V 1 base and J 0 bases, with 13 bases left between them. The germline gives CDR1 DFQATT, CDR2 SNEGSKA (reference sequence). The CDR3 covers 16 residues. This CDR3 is CSARVRRGYSNQPQHF. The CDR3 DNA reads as TGCAGTGCTAGAGTCCGCAGGGGTTATAGCAATCAGCCCCAGCATTTT.

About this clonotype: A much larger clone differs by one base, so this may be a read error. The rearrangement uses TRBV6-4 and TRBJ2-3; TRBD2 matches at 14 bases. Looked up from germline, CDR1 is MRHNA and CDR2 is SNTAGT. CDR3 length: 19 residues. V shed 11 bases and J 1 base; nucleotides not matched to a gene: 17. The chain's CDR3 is CARIAGTSGSFSGTDTQYF. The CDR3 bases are TGTGCCCGCATCGCCGGGACTAGCGGGAGTTTCAGTGGCACAGATACGCAGTATTTT.

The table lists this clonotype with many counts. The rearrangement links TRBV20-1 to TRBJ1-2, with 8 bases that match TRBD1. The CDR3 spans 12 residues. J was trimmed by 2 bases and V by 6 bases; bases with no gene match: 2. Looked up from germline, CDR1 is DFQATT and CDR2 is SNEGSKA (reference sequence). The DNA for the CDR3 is TGCAGTGCCCGACAGGGGAACTATGGCTACACCTTC. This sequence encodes CSARQGNYGYTF.